These T cell receptor beta chains were read from a single sample in a study of blood T cell repertoires in COVID-19. Assay: immunoSEQ multiplex PCR; the TCRdb copy retains only in-frame clones and omits some. The sample lists approximately 120,000 clones, around 80% seen once, with 37% in the top ten. Source material: peripheral blood. These receptors came from a man aged 35-49 years with active or convalescent COVID-19. Each CDR3 is given with its conserved first and last residue. The D gene is left open where the match is weak. Clone size appears in some rows only: once, few, many, or a class for an expanded clone.

j_call | d_call | clone_size | v_call | cdr3_nt | cdr3_aa
TRBJ2-3 | NA | once | TRBV3-1/TRBV3-2 | TGTGCCAGCAGCATCCAAGATACGCAGTATTTT | CASSIQDTQYF
TRBJ1-1 | NA | NA | TRBV11-2 | TGTGCCAGCAGCTCATGGATCAGGGACACTGAAGCTTTCTTT | CASSSWIRDTEAFF
TRBJ2-5 | TRBD1 | NA | TRBV6-5 | TGTGCCAGCACCCTAGGCATTCAGGGGGCCGGGACCCAGTACTTC | CASTLGIQGAGTQYF
TRBJ1-3 | TRBD1 | once | TRBV30 | TGTGCCTGGAGTAATCGTCTAGGGACAGGGTCTGGAAACACCATATATTTT | CAWSNRLGTGSGNTIYF
TRBJ2-1 | NA | NA | TRBV5-1 | TGCGCCAGCAGCCCCCTTCTGACAGAAATCAATGAGCAGTTCTTC | CASSPLLTEINEQFF
TRBJ1-4 | TRBD1 | NA | TRBV28 | TGTGCCAGCAGTTCTATGCGACAGGGGAAGGTCGACGAAAAACTGTTTTTT | CASSSMRQGKVDEKLFF
TRBJ2-5 | NA | NA | TRBV29-1 | TGCAGCGTCCAAGGGACTTTAGGGGAGACCCAGTACTTC | CSVQGTLGETQYF
TRBJ1-1 | NA | NA | TRBV14 | TGTGCCAGCAGCCAACAGGGCTTCGCCGGGTCTGAAGCTTTCTTT | CASSQQGFAGSEAFF
TRBJ1-4 | NA | NA | TRBV6-6 | TGTGCCAGCACCCGGGGGGGAGAAAAACTGTTTTTT | CASTRGGEKLFF
TRBJ2-2 | NA | once | TRBV7-8 | TGTGCCAGCAGCAAAACTACGGGCACCGGGGAGCTGTTTTTT | CASSKTTGTGELFF
TRBJ1-1 | NA | NA | TRBV11-2 | TGTGCCAGCAGTTCTCAGGGCAGAAGCACTGAAGCTTTCTTT | CASSSQGRSTEAFF
TRBJ2-1 | TRBD1 | NA | TRBV5-6 | TGTGCCAGCACGGGACAGCTCTACAATGAGCAGTTCTTC | CASTGQLYNEQFF
TRBJ2-7 | TRBD1 | NA | TRBV11-2 | TGTGCCAGCAGCTCGGGACAGTCTCCCACCTACGAGCAGTACTTC | CASSSGQSPTYEQYF
TRBJ2-7 | TRBD1 | NA | TRBV28 | TGTGCCAGCACCCCCCCGGACAGGGGGCGAGAGCAGTACTTC | CASTPPDRGREQYF
TRBJ2-5 | NA | NA | TRBV7-6 | TGTGCCAGCAGCTTAGGGCTGAAAGAGACCCAGTACTTC | CASSLGLKETQYF
TRBJ2-5 | NA | NA | TRBV11-2 | TGTGCCAGCAGCTTTGAGGAGACCCAGTACTTC | CASSFEETQYF
TRBJ2-1 | TRBD1 | NA | TRBV2 | TGTGCCAGCAGACCCGGACAGGTCTCCTACAATGAGCAGTTCTTC | CASRPGQVSYNEQFF
TRBJ2-7 | NA | NA | TRBV12-3/TRBV12-4 | TGTGCCAGCATGGAAGAGGTAACTAACGAGCAGTACTTC | CASMEEVTNEQYF
TRBJ2-1 | NA | NA | TRBV6-5 | TGTGCCAGCAAGACACCTTTGGATGAGCAGTTCTTC | CASKTPLDEQFF
TRBJ1-5 | NA | NA | TRBV6-2/TRBV6-3 | TGTGCCAGCAGTTACGCCTCGGCCCAGCATTTT | CASSYASAQHF
TRBJ2-6 | TRBD1 | NA | TRBV6-4 | TGTGCCAGCTCCCGGACAGGGGAGTCTGGGGCCAACGTCCTGACTTTC | CASSRTGESGANVLTF
TRBJ1-6 | NA | NA | TRBV5-1 | TGCGCCAGCAGTTTTACAGGGTTAAATTCACCCCTCCACTTT | CASSFTGLNSPLHF